These 14 T cell receptor beta chains share one sample of origin, sequenced in a study of regulatory dendritic cells for organ transplantation. CFSE-labeled sorted T cells met regulatory or mature dendritic cells for about five days. The data were produced by immunoSEQ multiplex PCR, yet TCRdb's version contains in-frame clones alone and is incomplete. Among a few thousand clones listed, roughly 60% were seen once. No antigen is known for these receptors. The sequencing sample was made of memory CD8+ T cells from blood cultured with dendritic cells. The subset is: CD45RO+ memory T cells. Receptors were obtained from a human donor in good health.

This clone rates as medium-sized. The gene calls are TRBV13 and TRBJ2-7, with TRBD2 identical over 9 bases. The CDR3 is 14 amino acids. V lost 5 bases to trimming and J lost 7 bases; unmatched junction nucleotides: 9. In germline, CDR1 is PRHDT, CDR2 FYEKMQ (reference sequence). As DNA, the CDR3 is TGTGCCAGCAGCCAGGCGGGGGGGCCGGGAGAGCAGTACTTC. Translating gives CASSQAGGPGEQYF.

The chain joins TRBV11-2 to TRBJ2-7; D unclear. CDR1 SGHAT and CDR2 FQNNGV come from the germline V gene. This CDR3 is 11 amino acids long. Trimming took off 5 bases at V and 2 bases at J, with 4 bases between the two ends. CDR3 nucleotides: TGTGCCAGCAGCGAGACCTACGAGCAGTACTTC. This gives the protein CASSETYEQYF.

V gene TRBV27 combines with J gene TRBJ1-2; 9 bases align to TRBD1. Germline V gene data show CDR1 as MNHEY and CDR2 as SMNVEV (reference sequence). The V segment lost 6 bases and the J segment 7 bases; nucleotides outside the gene matches: 12. The CDR3 has 15 amino acids. CDR3 bases: TGTGCCAGCAGCCATCTAACCGACAGGGGGGGTGGCTACACCTTC. Translation: CASSHLTDRGGGYTF.

The chain is built from TRBV9 and TRBJ2-1; D unclear. This CDR3 is built from 14 residues. V dropped 3 bases and J dropped 5 bases, with 12 bases sitting between them. Germline V CDR1 and CDR2: SGDLS, YYNGEE. The DNA of the CDR3 is TGTGCCAGCAGCGCGCGAGGTTTCGACAATGAGCAGTTCTTC. Translated: CASSARGFDNEQFF.

The rearrangement links TRBV5-4 to TRBJ2-7, with a possible D match to TRBD1 (5 bases). This CDR3 contains 13 residues. The germline V gene has CDR1 SGHNT and CDR2 YYREEE (reference sequence). V lost 0 bases to trimming and J lost 3 bases, with 7 bases between them. In DNA, the CDR3 is TGTGCCAGCAGCTTGGGACAGTACTACGAGCAGTACTTC. Its translation: CASSLGQYYEQYF. The variable domain in full, with the rest retrieved from reference TRBV5-4 and TRBJ2-7, is ETGVTQSPTHLIKTRGQQVTLRCSSQSGHNTVSWYQQALGQGPQFIFQYYREEENGRGNFPPRFSGLQFPNYSSELNVNALELDDSALYLCASSLGQYYEQYFGPGTRLTVT.

V is TRBV7-8 and J is TRBJ1-1; 10 positions agree with TRBD1. The germline V gene encodes CDR1 SGHVS and CDR2 FQNEAQ. The CDR3 contains 13 residues. Trimming at V came to 5 bases and at J to 7 bases, leaving 4 bases not matched to a gene. CDR3 protein: CASSDRGLIEAFF. CDR3 nucleotide sequence: TGTGCCAGCAGCGACAGGGGGCTGATTGAAGCTTTCTTT.

The chain carries TRBV6-6 and TRBJ2-7, with D hard to call. Germline V gene data show CDR1 as MNHNY and CDR2 as SVGAGI (reference sequence). Deletions cut 3 bases from V and 0 bases from J, with 12 bases between. The CDR3 loop spans 15 amino acids. The CDR3 DNA follows: TGTGCCAGCAGTTATCGGCGGCTGTTCTCCTACGAGCAGTACTTC. The encoded protein is CASSYRRLFSYEQYF.

This chain links TRBV7-8 with TRBJ2-1; TRBD2 might be the D (6 bases). Trimming took off 5 bases at V and 8 bases at J, with 22 bases between the two ends. Germline V gives CDR1 SGHVS, CDR2 FQNEAQ. The CDR3 sequence is 16 residues long. CDR3 protein: CASSPTLGGTFDEQFF. CDR3 nucleotide sequence: TGTGCCAGCAGCCCTACGCTGGGGGGAACCTTCGATGAGCAGTTCTTC. Full variable domain (outside the CDR3, taken from reference TRBV7-8 and TRBJ2-1): GAGVSQSPRYKVAKRGQDVALRCDPISGHVSLFWYQQALGQGPEFLTYFQNEAQLDKSGLPSDRFFAERPEGSVSTLKIQRTQQEDSAVYLCASSPTLGGTFDEQFFGPGTRLTVL.

V is TRBV13 and J is TRBJ1-5, with 8 bases lining up with TRBD1. Germline values: CDR1 PRHDT, CDR2 FYEKMQ (reference sequence). V gave up 5 bases and J gave up 4 bases; unmatched junction bases: 7. CDR3 length: 15 amino acids. CDR3 region: CASSAGTGGNQPQHF. The CDR3 DNA follows: TGTGCCAGCAGCGCCGGGACAGGAGGTAATCAGCCCCAGCATTTT.

This chain uses TRBV5-1 with TRBJ2-3; 10 bases agree with TRBD1. V lost 1 base and J lost 7; bases outside the gene matches: 9. In germline, CDR1 is SGHRS, CDR2 YFSETQ. The CDR3 runs to 16 residues. In nucleotides, the CDR3 is TGCGCCAGCAGCTTGAATGTCGGGACAGGGGAGAATACGCAGTATTTT. This gives the protein CASSLNVGTGENTQYF.

This clone showed up just a few times. This chain connects TRBV28 to TRBJ1-5, with a possible D match to TRBD1 (5 bases). The CDR3 is 13 residues long. The germline V gene encodes CDR1 MDHEN and CDR2 SYDVKM. V lost 11 bases to trimming and J lost 7 bases, with 18 bases between them. The CDR3: CAGSGHISQPQHF. The CDR3, as DNA: TGTGCCGGTTCAGGACACATTTCCCAGCCCCAGCATTTT.

The chain uses TRBV6-5 and TRBJ2-2; unclear D gene. This CDR3 spans 14 amino acids. V was trimmed by 5 bases and J by 1 base, leaving 8 bases between them. Germline V gives CDR1 MNHEY, CDR2 SVGAGI. This CDR3 is CASSIVKNTGELFF. As DNA, the CDR3 is TGTGCCAGCAGTATAGTTAAGAACACCGGGGAGCTGTTTTTT.

V and J are TRBV7-2 and TRBJ1-1, with D hard to call. V lost 5 bases to trimming and J lost 0 bases, with 19 bases between them. The germline CDR1 and CDR2 sequences are SGHTA and FQGNSA. The CDR3 has 17 residues. DNA for the CDR3: TGTGCCAGCAGCCCGGAGTGGACCGGGGATATGAACACTGAAGCTTTCTTT. Amino acid sequence: CASSPEWTGDMNTEAFF.

J is TRBJ2-7 and V is TRBV29-1; TRBD1 agrees at 11 bases. The CDR3 extends over 12 amino acids. Germline CDR1 is SQVTM and CDR2 is ANQGSEA. Losses at the gene ends were 7 bases for V and 10 bases for J; bases not matched to a gene: 9. CDR3 sequence (DNA): TGCAGCGCTGGGACAGGGGGGCCCGAACAGTACTTC. This sequence encodes CSAGTGGPEQYF.